This T cell receptor (beta chain) appears in the sequencing data of a study of neurological immune-mediated disorders. Time point reported: longitudinal time-point 3. TCRdb recomputed calls from the 5' RACE reads with MiXCR, one row per CDR3 protein. The sample has approximately 47,000 distinct CDR3 sequences; roughly 13% are singletons. Ten or more counts support this clonotype. Germline V gene lookup returns CDR1 SGHRS and CDR2 YFSETQ. Trimming at V came to 1 base and at J to 6 bases, leaving 7 bases not matched to a gene. CDR3 length equals 15 residues. V and J are TRBV5-1 and TRBJ2-7, with 10 bases that match TRBD1. This clonotype was obtained from a male donor with HTLV-1-associated myelopathy (HAM/TSP). The sample consisted of PBMCs. CDR3 nucleotide sequence: TGCGCCAGCAGCTTGTCGGGACAGGGGCGGGGCGAGCAGTACTTC. Translated: CASSLSGQGRGEQYF.